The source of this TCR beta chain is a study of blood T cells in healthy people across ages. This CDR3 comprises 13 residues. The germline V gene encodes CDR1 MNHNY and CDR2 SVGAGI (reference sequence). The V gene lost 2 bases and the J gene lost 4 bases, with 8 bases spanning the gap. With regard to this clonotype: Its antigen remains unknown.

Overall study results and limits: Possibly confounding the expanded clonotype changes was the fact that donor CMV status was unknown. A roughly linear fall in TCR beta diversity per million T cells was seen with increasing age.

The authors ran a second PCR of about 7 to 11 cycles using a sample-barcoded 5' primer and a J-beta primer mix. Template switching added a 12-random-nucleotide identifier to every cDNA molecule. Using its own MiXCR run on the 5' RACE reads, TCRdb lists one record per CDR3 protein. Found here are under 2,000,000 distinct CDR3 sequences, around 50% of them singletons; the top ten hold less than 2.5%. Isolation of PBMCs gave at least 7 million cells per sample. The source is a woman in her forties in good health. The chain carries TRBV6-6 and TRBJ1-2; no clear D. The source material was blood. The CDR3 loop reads CASSYASPYGYTF. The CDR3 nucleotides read TGTGCCAGCAGTTACGCTTCCCCCTATGGCTACACCTTC.